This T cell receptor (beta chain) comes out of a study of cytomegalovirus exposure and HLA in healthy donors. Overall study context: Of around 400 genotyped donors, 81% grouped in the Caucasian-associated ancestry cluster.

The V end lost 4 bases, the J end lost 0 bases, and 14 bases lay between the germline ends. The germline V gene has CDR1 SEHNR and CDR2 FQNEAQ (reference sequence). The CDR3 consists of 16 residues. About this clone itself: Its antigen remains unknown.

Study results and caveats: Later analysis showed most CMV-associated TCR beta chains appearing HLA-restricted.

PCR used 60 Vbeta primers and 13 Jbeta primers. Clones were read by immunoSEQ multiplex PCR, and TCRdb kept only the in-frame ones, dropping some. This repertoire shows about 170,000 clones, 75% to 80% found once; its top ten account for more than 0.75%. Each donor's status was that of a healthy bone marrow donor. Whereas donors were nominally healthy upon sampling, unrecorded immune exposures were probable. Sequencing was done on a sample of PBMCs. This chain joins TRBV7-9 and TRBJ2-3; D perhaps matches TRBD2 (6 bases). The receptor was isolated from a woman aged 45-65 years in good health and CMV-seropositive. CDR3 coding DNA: TGTGCCAGCAGCTCATCCGGGACTCTGAGCACAGATACGCAGTATTTT. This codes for CASSSSGTLSTDTQYF.